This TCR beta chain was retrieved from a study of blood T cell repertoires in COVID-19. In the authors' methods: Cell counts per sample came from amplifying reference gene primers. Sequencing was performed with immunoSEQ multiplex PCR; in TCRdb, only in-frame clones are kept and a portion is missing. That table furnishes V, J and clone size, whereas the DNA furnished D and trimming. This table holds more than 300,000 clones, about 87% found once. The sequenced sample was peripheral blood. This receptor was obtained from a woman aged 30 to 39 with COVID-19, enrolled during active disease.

For the CDR3, the DNA is TGTGCCAGTATGGAGGGAATCACTGAAGCTTTCTTT. As protein: CASMEGITEAFF. V and J are TRBV19 and TRBJ1-1, with unresolved D. This CDR3 is 12 amino acids long. The ends were cut back, 7 bases at V and 4 bases at J, with 10 bases in the middle. Germline V gene data show CDR1 as LNHDA and CDR2 as SQIVND (reference sequence).